A selection of T cell receptor beta chains follows, all from one sample in a study of cytomegalovirus exposure and HLA in healthy donors. The data were produced by immunoSEQ multiplex PCR, yet TCRdb's version contains in-frame clones alone and is incomplete. The listing records roughly 30,000 clones. What was sequenced was PBMCs. The receptor source for this set is a female donor in good health and CMV-seronegative. Both conserved end residues are trimmed from each CDR3. Fields, in order: D gene, J gene, V gene, CDR3 protein. A D gene is named only where the DNA matches it firmly.

D gene: TRBD1; J gene: TRBJ1-4; V gene: TRBV5-6; CDR3 protein: ASSLGQGINEKLF
D gene: .; J gene: TRBJ1-2; V gene: TRBV5-4; CDR3 protein: ASSLVASGYT
D gene: .; J gene: TRBJ2-7; V gene: TRBV6-6; CDR3 protein: ASSNYEQY
D gene: TRBD2; J gene: TRBJ2-4; V gene: TRBV4-1; CDR3 protein: ASSQEMGLGGNIQY
D gene: .; J gene: TRBJ2-7; V gene: TRBV12-5; CDR3 protein: ASGYDRYEQY
D gene: .; J gene: TRBJ1-4; V gene: TRBV7-9; CDR3 protein: ASSLFTTNEKLF
D gene: .; J gene: TRBJ2-3; V gene: TRBV13; CDR3 protein: ASSLVTVTDTQY
D gene: TRBD1; J gene: TRBJ2-1; V gene: TRBV9; CDR3 protein: ASSAGTGDYNEQF
D gene: .; J gene: TRBJ1-1; V gene: TRBV11-3; CDR3 protein: ASSPQTVMNTEAF
D gene: .; J gene: TRBJ1-2; V gene: TRBV7-9; CDR3 protein: ASSLEEGHSYGYT
D gene: TRBD1; J gene: TRBJ1-5; V gene: TRBV18; CDR3 protein: ASSPTGAGYSNQPQH
D gene: TRBD1; J gene: TRBJ1-2; V gene: TRBV14; CDR3 protein: ASTGDSDYGYT
D gene: .; J gene: TRBJ1-5; V gene: TRBV9; CDR3 protein: ASSAFGSNQPQH
D gene: TRBD1; J gene: TRBJ1-2; V gene: TRBV7-3; CDR3 protein: ASSRGQGNYGYT
D gene: TRBD1; J gene: TRBJ2-7; V gene: TRBV5-5; CDR3 protein: ASSFTGGYEQY
D gene: .; J gene: TRBJ1-1; V gene: TRBV27; CDR3 protein: ASSFSGINTEAF
D gene: .; J gene: TRBJ2-3; V gene: TRBV19; CDR3 protein: ASTLGDSRGADTQY
D gene: .; J gene: TRBJ2-7; V gene: TRBV7-3; CDR3 protein: ASSLGGKSYEQY
D gene: TRBD2; J gene: TRBJ2-2; V gene: TRBV15; CDR3 protein: ATSRRGGTGELF
D gene: TRBD1; J gene: TRBJ1-2; V gene: TRBV18; CDR3 protein: ASSPGQNYGYT
D gene: .; J gene: TRBJ1-2; V gene: TRBV19; CDR3 protein: ASSRGSRNYGYT
D gene: .; J gene: TRBJ1-1; V gene: TRBV7-6; CDR3 protein: ASSPPVRNTEAF
D gene: .; J gene: TRBJ2-5; V gene: TRBV5-5; CDR3 protein: ASSLAGVGQETQY
D gene: TRBD1; J gene: TRBJ2-5; V gene: TRBV5-1; CDR3 protein: ASSFRQGAQWETQY
D gene: TRBD2; J gene: TRBJ2-6; V gene: TRBV12-5; CDR3 protein: ASGPRAGGLGANVLT
D gene: TRBD1; J gene: TRBJ2-5; V gene: TRBV4-2; CDR3 protein: ASSQDTGWDRGHGETQY
D gene: .; J gene: TRBJ2-2; V gene: TRBV7-9; CDR3 protein: ASSLERQSNTGELF
D gene: TRBD2; J gene: TRBJ2-5; V gene: TRBV2; CDR3 protein: ASSSRTSGSQETQY
D gene: .; J gene: TRBJ1-4; V gene: TRBV15; CDR3 protein: ATSRGQNEKLF
D gene: TRBD2; J gene: TRBJ2-2; V gene: TRBV6-4; CDR3 protein: ASSEASGGSGGELF
D gene: TRBD1; J gene: TRBJ1-6; V gene: TRBV4-1; CDR3 protein: ASSHEDRASSPLH
D gene: TRBD1; J gene: TRBJ1-6; V gene: TRBV5-1; CDR3 protein: ASSLAGDSYNSPLH
D gene: .; J gene: TRBJ2-1; V gene: TRBV5-1; CDR3 protein: ASSLSRTVYNEQF
D gene: TRBD1; J gene: TRBJ1-1; V gene: TRBV19; CDR3 protein: ASSPDRGINTEAF
D gene: .; J gene: TRBJ1-1; V gene: TRBV18; CDR3 protein: ASSPRQVEGTEAF
D gene: TRBD1; J gene: TRBJ2-2; V gene: TRBV25-1; CDR3 protein: ASSAGGNGELF
D gene: .; J gene: TRBJ1-1; V gene: TRBV6-6; CDR3 protein: AISNAGGRETEAF
D gene: TRBD1; J gene: TRBJ1-1; V gene: TRBV28; CDR3 protein: ASSLTGRYITEAF